One sample yielded the 25 T cell receptor beta chains listed below, sequenced in a study of shared clonotypes between healthy human individuals. Sequencing used immunoSEQ multiplex PCR; TCRdb keeps in-frame clones, though not all of them. The sample contains some 2.1 million clones, over 85% of which appear only once. Sequenced: naive CD4+ T cells sorted from blood. Subset in this sample: CD45RA+ positively selected. The receptors here all came from a man in his late teens or twenties in good health.

This sequence joins TRBV7-9 and TRBJ2-2; no firm D call. This CDR3 spans 14 amino acids. Germline CDR1 SEHNR, CDR2 FQNEAQ (reference sequence). The V end was cut by 3 bases, the J end by 5 bases, with 10 bases between. The CDR3 bases are TGTGCCAGCAGCTTGGTAGCCCTGACCGGGGAGCTGTTTTTT. Protein: CASSLVALTGELFF. Full variable domain (outside the CDR3, taken from reference TRBV7-9 and TRBJ2-2): DTGVSQNPRHKITKRGQNVTFRCDPISEHNRLYWYRQTLGQGPEFLTYFQNEAQLEKSRLLSDRFSAERPKGSFSTLEIQRTEQGDSAMYLCASSLVALTGELFFGEGSRLTVL.

V is TRBV5-4 and J is TRBJ2-4; 7 bases fit TRBD2. J gave up 5 bases and V 4 bases, and 6 bases lay outside the gene matches. This CDR3 has 14 amino acids. Germline CDR1 and CDR2: SGHNT and YYREEE (reference sequence). The CDR3 DNA sequence: TGTGCCAGCAGCCCGGGGAGCGGGGAAAACATTCAGTACTTC. Translating it yields CASSPGSGENIQYF.

This chain connects TRBV7-9 to TRBJ1-5; 7 bases are a match to TRBD1. V was pared by 0 bases and J by 2 bases, with 4 bases of the junction left unmatched. Germline CDR1 SEHNR, CDR2 FQNEAQ (reference sequence). The CDR3 has 16 amino acids. CDR3 DNA: TGTGCCAGCAGCTTAGCGCAGGGGGTGGGCAATCAGCCCCAGCATTTT. It yields the protein CASSLAQGVGNQPQHF.

The rearrangement uses TRBV7-2 and TRBJ2-7; TRBD1 aligns across 8 bases. The V segment lost 5 bases and the J segment 1 base; nucleotides outside the gene matches: 1. The germline gives CDR1 SGHTA, CDR2 FQGNSA. The CDR3 contains 13 residues. CDR3 bases: TGTGCCAGCAGCGGGGACAGGTCCTACGAGCAGTACTTC. Translating it yields CASSGDRSYEQYF.

This clone was seen a single time. The CDR3 loop is CSVEMATDTQYF. The CDR3 DNA reads as TGCAGCGTTGAAATGGCCACAGATACGCAGTATTTT. The chain couples TRBV29-1 to TRBJ2-3; D gene uncertain. The CDR3 consists of 12 residues. Trimming pared 2 bases from V and 2 bases from J, leaving 5 bases between. CDR1 SQVTM and CDR2 ANQGSEA come from the germline V gene.

The J gene is TRBJ2-3, the V gene TRBV13; possible D gene TRBD2, 6 bases. Germline V lookup: CDR1 PRHDT, CDR2 FYEKMQ (reference sequence). Trimming shortened V by 5 bases and J by 1 base, and 10 bases separated the two germline ends. The CDR3 is 14 amino acids. As DNA, the CDR3 is TGTGCCAGCAGCGACGGGGGTCGCACAGATACGCAGTATTTT. Translation gives CASSDGGRTDTQYF. Looking up the rest from reference TRBV13 and TRBJ2-3 gives the full variable domain: AAGVIQSPRHLIKEKRETATLKCYPIPRHDTVYWYQQGPGQDPQFLISFYEKMQSDKGSIPDRFSAQQFSDYHSELNMSSLELGDSALYFCASSDGGRTDTQYFGPGTRLTVL.

J is TRBJ1-1 and V is TRBV30; maybe TRBD1 (5 bases). V lost 3 bases, J lost 0 bases, and 17 bases lay in between. Germline V lookup: CDR1 GTSNPN, CDR2 SVGIG (reference sequence). CDR3 length: 16 residues. CDR3 region: CAWRTDGRSMNTEAFF. CDR3 in DNA: TGTGCCTGGAGGACAGACGGGCGAAGTATGAACACTGAAGCTTTCTTT.

V and J are TRBV5-1 and TRBJ1-2; maybe TRBD1 (6 bases). V was shortened by 1 base and J by 4 bases, with 14 bases between the two germline ends. This CDR3 region has 15 residues. The germline gives CDR1 SGHRS, CDR2 YFSETQ. CDR3 in amino acids: CASSLPGAGGYGYTF. CDR3 nucleotide sequence: TGCGCCAGCAGCTTGCCAGGGGCGGGTGGCTATGGCTACACCTTC.

The V call is TRBV11-3, the J call TRBJ2-7, with 10 bases matching TRBD1. The CDR3 covers 12 residues. After removal of 5 bases from V and 12 bases from J, the junction contained 7 bases not matched to a gene. Germline CDR1 is SGHNT and CDR2 is YENEEA. CDR3: CASSPGTGVRYF. In nucleotides, the CDR3 is TGTGCCAGCAGCCCCGGGACAGGGGTGCGGTACTTC.

CDR3: CASSVGLAGGTGELFF. The CDR3 region has the DNA TGCGCCAGCAGTGTGGGACTAGCGGGAGGTACCGGGGAGCTGTTTTTT. The rearrangement joins TRBV10-1 to TRBJ2-2, with TRBD2 matching over 15 bases. CDR1 WNHNN and CDR2 SYGVQD come from the germline V gene (reference sequence). After removal of 4 bases from V and 5 bases from J, the junction contained 2 bases not matched to a gene. This CDR3 spans 16 amino acids.

The chain employs TRBV9 and TRBJ1-4; D gene uncertain. The CDR3 totals 10 residues. The germline V gene has CDR1 SGDLS and CDR2 YYNGEE. V lost 2 bases, J lost 11 bases, and 4 bases lay in between. This CDR3 reads CASSVFKLFF. CDR3 in DNA: TGTGCCAGCAGCGTTTTTAAACTGTTTTTT.

The chain has TRBV14 and TRBJ2-2, with unresolved D. Deletions cut 11 bases from V and 5 bases from J, with 9 bases between. The germline V gene has CDR1 SGHDN and CDR2 FVKESK. CDR3 length: 11 residues. The CDR3 nucleotides are TGTGCCGGACGGTGGACCGGGGAGCTGTTTTTT. As protein: CAGRWTGELFF.

This rearrangement joins TRBV9 to TRBJ1-3; D may be TRBD1 (6 bases). Germline CDR1 reads SGDLS; CDR2 reads YYNGEE. Trimming left V 4 bases short and J 0 bases short, with 11 bases between. The length of the CDR3 is 15 residues. The CDR3 is CASSSGQHSGNTIYF. The CDR3 nucleotides are TGTGCCAGCAGCTCTGGACAGCACTCTGGAAACACCATATATTTT. The full variable domain, its missing parts supplied by reference TRBV9 and TRBJ1-3, is DSGVTQTPKHLITATGQRVTLRCSPRSGDLSVYWYQQSLDQGLQFLIQYYNGEERAKGNILERFSAQQFPDLHSELNLSSLELGDSALYFCASSSGQHSGNTIYFGEGSWLTVV.

The chain joins TRBV5-8 to TRBJ1-1; D might be TRBD1 (6 bases). This CDR3 contains 15 residues. Germline CDR1 is SGHTS and CDR2 is YDEGEE. The ends were cut back, 1 base at V and 5 bases at J, with 15 bases in the middle. Here the CDR3 reads CASSLTLQGSTEAFF. The CDR3 DNA sequence: TGTGCCAGCAGCTTGACGCTCCAGGGGTCAACTGAAGCTTTCTTT.

This chain uses TRBV19 with TRBJ1-2; D might be TRBD1 (6 bases). Germline assignment: CDR1 LNHDA and CDR2 SQIVND (reference sequence). The ends were cut back, 5 bases at V and 1 base at J, with 14 bases in the middle. The CDR3 is 15 amino acids. CDR3 DNA: TGTGCCAGTAGTTCAAGGGACACCTTTAACTATGGCTACACCTTC. It yields the protein CASSSRDTFNYGYTF.

V and J are TRBV5-4 and TRBJ2-7, with D tentatively TRBD2 (5 bases). Trimming took 3 bases from V and 7 from J, leaving 20 bases between them. CDR1 SGHNT and CDR2 YYREEE come from the germline V gene (reference sequence). The CDR3 is 15 residues long. For the CDR3, the DNA is TGTGCCAGCAGCTCCCGGTCCGGCGGAGGAAGGGAGCAGTACTTC. Its protein product is CASSSRSGGGREQYF.

The chain is built from TRBV7-9 and TRBJ1-2, with D unresolved. The germline V gene encodes CDR1 SEHNR and CDR2 FQNEAQ (reference sequence). This CDR3 has 14 residues. V was trimmed by 2 bases and J by 2 bases, leaving 9 bases between them. This CDR3 reads CASSLLQENYGYTF. The DNA for the CDR3 is TGTGCCAGCAGCTTACTTCAGGAAAACTATGGCTACACCTTC. Variable domain in full (rest from reference TRBV7-9 and TRBJ1-2): DTGVSQNPRHKITKRGQNVTFRCDPISEHNRLYWYRQTLGQGPEFLTYFQNEAQLEKSRLLSDRFSAERPKGSFSTLEIQRTEQGDSAMYLCASSLLQENYGYTFGSGTRLTVV.

This clone has just one count. The chain couples TRBV2 to TRBJ1-6, with 7 bases matching TRBD1. With 7 bases clipped from V and 4 bases from J, the junction kept 4 bases outside the gene matches. CDR1 is SNHLY and CDR2 is FYNNEI in the germline V gene. This CDR3 spans 14 amino acids. The DNA for the CDR3 is TGTGCCAGCACACAGGGGACGTATAATTCACCCCTCCACTTT. Translating it yields CASTQGTYNSPLHF.

The rearrangement links TRBV28 to TRBJ2-1; D is perhaps TRBD1 (6 bases). This CDR3 has 17 amino acids. Germline V gene lookup returns CDR1 MDHEN and CDR2 SYDVKM. V was pared by 5 bases and J by 4 bases, with 21 bases between. CDR3 amino acids: CASSPTTDRALYNEQFF. The CDR3 DNA is TGTGCCAGCAGTCCTACTACGGACAGAGCCCTATACAATGAGCAGTTCTTC.

The CDR3 here is CASRPRTENTEAFF. The CDR3 coding sequence is TGTGCCAGCAGGCCCAGGACGGAGAACACTGAAGCTTTCTTT. The rearrangement links TRBV6-5 to TRBJ1-1, with no clear D. CDR3 length equals 14 residues. The V gene's germline CDR1 is MNHEY and CDR2 SVGAGI. Between the trimmed V and J ends, which lost 6 bases and 1 base, there was a span of 12 bases.

The genes are TRBV6-5 and TRBJ1-5; 8 bases fit TRBD1. The CDR3 consists of 15 residues. V lost 6 bases and J lost 4; bases outside the gene matches: 8. Germline values: CDR1 MNHEY, CDR2 SVGAGI. This chain's CDR3 is CASSHRGETNQPQHF. The CDR3 DNA sequence: TGTGCCAGCAGCCACAGGGGGGAAACGAATCAGCCCCAGCATTTT.

The chain uses TRBV27 and TRBJ2-3; D ambiguous. V lost 6 bases, J lost 0 bases, and 16 bases lay in between. The CDR3 contains 16 residues. Germline-derived CDR1 and CDR2 are MNHEY and SMNVEV (reference sequence). The CDR3 here is CASRKNGGASTDTQYF. The CDR3 DNA follows: TGTGCCAGCAGGAAGAATGGCGGTGCTAGCACAGATACGCAGTATTTT.

As to this clone: The sample holds other DNA sequences that translate to the same CDR3. The rearrangement joins TRBV6-5 to TRBJ1-5, with TRBD1 matching 7 bases. The CDR3 length is 14 residues. Trimming took 5 bases from V and 2 from J; bases not matched to a gene: 3. The germline V gene encodes CDR1 MNHEY and CDR2 SVGAGI. The CDR3 DNA is TGTGCCAGCAGTCGACAGGGCGGCAATCAGCCCCAGCATTTT. This sequence encodes CASSRQGGNQPQHF.

The rearrangement links TRBV18 to TRBJ1-5; D unclear. CDR3 length: 15 residues. Trimming took 2 bases from V and 6 from J, leaving 14 bases between them. Germline V gene sequence: CDR1 KGHSH, CDR2 LQKENI. This chain's CDR3 is CASSPIGQDTQPQHF. CDR3 coding DNA: TGTGCCAGCTCACCAATCGGGCAGGATACTCAGCCCCAGCATTTT.

This chain connects TRBV4-3 to TRBJ1-1; TRBD1 is a possible D gene (5 bases). Trimming shortened V by 2 bases and J by 12 bases, and 19 bases separated the two germline ends. CDR1 LGHNA and CDR2 YSLEER come from the germline V gene. The CDR3 covers 14 residues. CDR3 DNA: TGCGCCAGCAGCCAAAGCCTTACGACTCAGGGCCCTTTCTTT. It specifies CASSQSLTTQGPFF.